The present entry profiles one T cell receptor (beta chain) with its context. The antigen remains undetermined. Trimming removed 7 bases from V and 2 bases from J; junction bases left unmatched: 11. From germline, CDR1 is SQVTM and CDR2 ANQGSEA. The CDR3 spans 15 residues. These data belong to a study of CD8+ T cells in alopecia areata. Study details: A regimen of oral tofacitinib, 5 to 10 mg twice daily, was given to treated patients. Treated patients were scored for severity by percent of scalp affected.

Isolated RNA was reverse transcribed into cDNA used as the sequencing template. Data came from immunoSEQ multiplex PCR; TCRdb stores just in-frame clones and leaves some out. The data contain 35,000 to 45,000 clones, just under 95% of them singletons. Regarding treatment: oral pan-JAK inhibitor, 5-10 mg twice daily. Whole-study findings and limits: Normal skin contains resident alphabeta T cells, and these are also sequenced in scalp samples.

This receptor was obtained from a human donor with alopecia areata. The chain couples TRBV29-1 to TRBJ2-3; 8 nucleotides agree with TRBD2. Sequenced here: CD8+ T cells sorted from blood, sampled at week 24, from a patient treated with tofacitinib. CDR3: CSAAPTSEYTDTQYF. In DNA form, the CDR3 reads TGCAGCGCCGCCCCGACTAGCGAATACACAGATACGCAGTATTTT.